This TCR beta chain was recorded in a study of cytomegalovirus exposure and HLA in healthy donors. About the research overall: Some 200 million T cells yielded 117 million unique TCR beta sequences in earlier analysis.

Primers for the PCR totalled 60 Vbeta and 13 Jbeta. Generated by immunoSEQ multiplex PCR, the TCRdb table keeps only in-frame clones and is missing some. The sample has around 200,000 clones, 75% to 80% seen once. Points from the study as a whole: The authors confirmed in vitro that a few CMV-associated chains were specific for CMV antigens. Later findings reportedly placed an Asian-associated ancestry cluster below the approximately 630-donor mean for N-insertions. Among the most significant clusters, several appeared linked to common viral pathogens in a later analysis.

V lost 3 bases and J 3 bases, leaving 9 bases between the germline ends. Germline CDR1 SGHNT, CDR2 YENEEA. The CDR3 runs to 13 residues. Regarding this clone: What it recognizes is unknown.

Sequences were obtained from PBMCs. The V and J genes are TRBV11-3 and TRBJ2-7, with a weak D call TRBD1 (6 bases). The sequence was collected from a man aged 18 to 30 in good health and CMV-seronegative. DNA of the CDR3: TGTGCCAGCAGCTTTCCGGACAGCTACGAGCAGTACTTC. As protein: CASSFPDSYEQYF.